Listed here is a single TCR beta chain. Its antigen is still unknown. This sample was taken from a study of long-term antiretroviral therapy in people with HIV. Regarding the study as a whole: Following ART, diversity rose but still fell short of transplant donor controls. The range of CDR3 lengths in HIV repertoires proved narrower than that found in controls.

Per individual, the PBMC samples numbered at least one pre-ART and at least two post-ART. Participants with HIV, all of them, were treated in the United States. With survey level as its setting, the immunoSEQ assay was v3.0. TCRdb's copy holds only in-frame clones and misses some; the assay was immunoSEQ multiplex PCR. The table includes approximately 17,000 clones, around three quarters detected once. Specimen: unsorted PBMCs, collected 1.5 years before starting antiretroviral therapy. The sequence was obtained from a woman aged 45-59 years with HIV.

The DNA of the CDR3 is TGTGCCAGACAGGGGGCGCTAAACATTCAGTACTTC. Translating it yields CARQGALNIQYF. The V gene is TRBV21-1, the J gene TRBJ2-4; TRBD1, as called in the table, went unchecked against the DNA. TRBV21-1 is a known pseudogene. This CDR3 region has 12 residues.